Given below is one T cell receptor (beta chain) in context. Preparing the TCRbeta library involved the use of unique molecular identifiers. TCRdb reanalysed the PCR reads using MiXCR and keeps one entry per CDR3 protein. Among about 610,000 distinct CDR3 sequences listed, under 12% were seen once. These data originate in a study of T-cell reconstitution after alpha-beta-depleted transplantation in children. Germline trimming cut 6 bases from V and 7 bases from J; bases unmatched to any gene: 5. The CDR3 loop spans 15 amino acids. This sample comprised PBMCs from the stem cell graft donor, obtained from the stem cell graft. The sequence came from a human donor who donated a stem cell graft to a child with acute myeloid leukemia. This chain joins TRBV12-3 or TRBV12-4 and TRBJ2-1, with TRBD2 matching 14 bases. CDR3 nucleotides: TGTGCCAGCAGCAGAAGGACTAGCGGGAGGAATGAGCAGTTCTTC. Its translation is CASSRRTSGRNEQFF.